These T cell receptor beta chains were read from a single sample in a study of T cells after yellow fever vaccination. TCRdb called the 5' RACE reads again in MiXCR, with one record for every CDR3 protein. The sample consists of hundreds of thousands of distinct CDR3 sequences, 9% to 15% of them appearing once. Sequenced here: PBMCs, sampled on the day of the yellow fever booster vaccination. The receptors shown here come from a man aged 25 to 45 who received the YFV17D yellow fever vaccine. CDR3s include the opening cysteine and the closing phenylalanine or tryptophan. Each record gives: clone size, V gene, D gene, CDR3 length, J gene, CDR3 DNA, CDR3 protein. D genes are given only for firm matches. Some rows mark clone size as missing; the rest say once, few, many or name a class of expanded clone.

size: few; V: TRBV5-1; D: NA; length: 14; J: TRBJ2-1; DNA: TGCGCCAGCATGGCGGGACTTAAAAGCAATGAGCAGTTCTTC; CDR3: CASMAGLKSNEQFF
size: NA; V: TRBV12-3/TRBV12-4; D: NA; length: 17; J: TRBJ2-6; DNA: TGTGCCAGCAGTTACACTGAATACAGCTCTGGGGCCAACGTCCTGACTTTC; CDR3: CASSYTEYSSGANVLTF
size: NA; V: TRBV6-1; D: NA; length: 15; J: TRBJ2-3; DNA: TGTGCCAGCAGTGGGAAAGCAGTTTCCACAGATACGCAGTATTTT; CDR3: CASSGKAVSTDTQYF
size: few; V: TRBV7-2; D: NA; length: 14; J: TRBJ2-1; DNA: TGTGCCAGTGGAGGCCACCCCTCCTACAATGAGCAGTTCTTC; CDR3: CASGGHPSYNEQFF
size: NA; V: TRBV6-5; D: NA; length: 16; J: TRBJ1-5; DNA: TGTGCCAGCAGTTACCTAAGACAGGACCTTAATCAGCCCCAGCATTTT; CDR3: CASSYLRQDLNQPQHF
size: NA; V: TRBV4-2; D: NA; length: 14; J: TRBJ1-1; DNA: TGTGCCAGCAGCCGAGTGGCAGGGAACACTGAAGCTTTCTTT; CDR3: CASSRVAGNTEAFF
size: few; V: TRBV7-8; D: NA; length: 15; J: TRBJ2-7; DNA: TGTGCCAGCAGCACCCTGGAGACCCCAAGGGAAGAGCAGTACTTC; CDR3: CASSTLETPREEQYF
size: NA; V: TRBV28; D: NA; length: 14; J: TRBJ2-7; DNA: TGTGCCAGCAGGCCAGTGAGGGGCTTGGACGAGCAGTACTTC; CDR3: CASRPVRGLDEQYF
size: NA; V: TRBV10-1; D: TRBD2; length: 13; J: TRBJ2-1; DNA: TGCGCCAGCAGTGATCGGGGGACTACTGAGCAGTTCTTC; CDR3: CASSDRGTTEQFF
size: NA; V: TRBV13; D: TRBD1; length: 14; J: TRBJ2-7; DNA: TGTGCCAGCAGGATCGGGACAGGGTGGTACGAGCAGTACTTC; CDR3: CASRIGTGWYEQYF
size: few; V: TRBV20-1; D: NA; length: 14; J: TRBJ2-1; DNA: TGCAGTGCTCATTCTTTAACGATATACAATGAGCAGTTCTTC; CDR3: CSAHSLTIYNEQFF
size: few; V: TRBV7-9; D: TRBD1; length: 16; J: TRBJ2-2; DNA: TGTGCCAGCAGCGGAAGACAGGGGGGCTACACCGGGGAGCTGTTTTTT; CDR3: CASSGRQGGYTGELFF
size: NA; V: TRBV4-3; D: NA; length: 15; J: TRBJ2-3; DNA: TGCGCCAGCAGCCAAGATAGTTCCCTCACAGATACGCAGTATTTT; CDR3: CASSQDSSLTDTQYF
size: NA; V: TRBV29-1; D: NA; length: 12; J: TRBJ1-2; DNA: TGCAGCGTTGATGAGGGGCCCTATGGCTACACCTTC; CDR3: CSVDEGPYGYTF
size: few; V: TRBV5-4; D: NA; length: 14; J: TRBJ1-1; DNA: TGTGCCAGCAGCCCTGTCGGGGTAGTAGAAGAAGCTTTCTTT; CDR3: CASSPVGVVEEAFF
size: NA; V: TRBV9; D: NA; length: 16; J: TRBJ2-2; DNA: TGTGCCAGCAGCGTCAGGCAGGGACGATCCTCCGGGGAGCTGTTTTTT; CDR3: CASSVRQGRSSGELFF
size: few; V: TRBV20-1; D: TRBD2; length: 14; J: TRBJ2-3; DNA: TGCAGTGCTAGAGGAGCGGGGAACACAGATACGCAGTATTTT; CDR3: CSARGAGNTDTQYF
size: NA; V: TRBV10-3; D: NA; length: 15; J: TRBJ1-1; DNA: TGTGCCATCAGTGAAGGTCAGGACACCCGATTCGGAGCTTTCTTT; CDR3: CAISEGQDTRFGAFF
size: NA; V: TRBV14; D: TRBD1; length: 14; J: TRBJ1-6; DNA: TGTGCCAGCAGGCCGGGACAGTATAATTCACCCCTCCACTTT; CDR3: CASRPGQYNSPLHF
size: few; V: TRBV6-1; D: NA; length: 14; J: TRBJ2-2; DNA: TGTGCCAGCAGTAAACAGGGTCGTGAAGGGGAGCTGTTTTTT; CDR3: CASSKQGREGELFF
size: few; V: TRBV12-3/TRBV12-4; D: NA; length: 12; J: TRBJ1-5; DNA: TGTGCCAGCAGTTGGGGAAGTCAGCCCCAGCATTTT; CDR3: CASSWGSQPQHF
size: NA; V: TRBV20-1; D: NA; length: 14; J: TRBJ2-6; DNA: TGCAGTGCTAGAATGGCTTCTGGGGCCAACGTCCTGACTTTC; CDR3: CSARMASGANVLTF
size: few; V: TRBV7-2; D: TRBD2; length: 16; J: TRBJ2-1; DNA: TGTGCCAGCAGCCTTCTGGGGGCGGGGGGGTACAATGAGCAGTTCTTC; CDR3: CASSLLGAGGYNEQFF
size: NA; V: TRBV4-3; D: NA; length: 15; J: TRBJ1-1; DNA: TGCGCCAGCAGCCAAGATGGCAGGGTTAATGCTGAAGCTTTCTTT; CDR3: CASSQDGRVNAEAFF
size: few; V: TRBV5-1; D: NA; length: 15; J: TRBJ1-4; DNA: TGCGCCAGCAGCTTGAACGGGGCAACTAATGAAAAACTGTTTTTT; CDR3: CASSLNGATNEKLFF
size: NA; V: TRBV5-1; D: NA; length: 14; J: TRBJ2-7; DNA: TGCGCCAGCAGCGTGGGCGGCCAAGGTTACGAGCAGTACTTC; CDR3: CASSVGGQGYEQYF
size: NA; V: TRBV6-5; D: NA; length: 18; J: TRBJ1-3; DNA: TGTGCCAGCAGTTACTCTTTTTCCGCCGGTTATGGTGGAAACACCATATATTTT; CDR3: CASSYSFSAGYGGNTIYF
size: few; V: TRBV6-1; D: TRBD1; length: 14; J: TRBJ2-7; DNA: TGTGCCAGCAGGGACAGGGCTTTCTCCTACGAGCAGTACTTC; CDR3: CASRDRAFSYEQYF
size: NA; V: TRBV20-1; D: TRBD2; length: 14; J: TRBJ2-7; DNA: TGCAGTGCCGCCAGACTAGCGACAACCTACGAGCAGTACTTC; CDR3: CSAARLATTYEQYF
size: few; V: TRBV13; D: TRBD1; length: 17; J: TRBJ2-2; DNA: TGTGCCAGCAGTTCGACAGGGGGCCTCTTTAACACCGGGGAGCTGTTTTTT; CDR3: CASSSTGGLFNTGELFF
size: few; V: TRBV25-1; D: NA; length: 11; J: TRBJ2-2; DNA: TGTGCCAGCAGTGAATTAGGGGAGCTGTTTTTT; CDR3: CASSELGELFF
size: few; V: TRBV12-3/TRBV12-4; D: NA; length: 16; J: TRBJ2-1; DNA: TGTGCCGTTCAACCGGGACGCCTCATTAAGGGCAATGAGCAGTTCTTC; CDR3: CAVQPGRLIKGNEQFF
size: NA; V: TRBV20-1; D: NA; length: 12; J: TRBJ1-5; DNA: TGCAGTGCTACGGGGACCAATCAGCCCCAGCATTTT; CDR3: CSATGTNQPQHF
size: many; V: TRBV4-2; D: NA; length: 12; J: TRBJ2-7; DNA: TGTGCCAGCAGCCCGGATAGCGGTCTGCAGTACTTC; CDR3: CASSPDSGLQYF
size: NA; V: TRBV5-1; D: NA; length: 14; J: TRBJ2-3; DNA: TGCGCCAGCAGCTTTTACCCTAGTGGAGATACGCAGTATTTT; CDR3: CASSFYPSGDTQYF
size: few; V: TRBV5-1; D: NA; length: 15; J: TRBJ1-2; DNA: TGCGCCAGCAGCCCCTGGGCAGGGCGAAACTATGGCTACACCTTC; CDR3: CASSPWAGRNYGYTF
size: NA; V: TRBV7-6; D: TRBD2; length: 17; J: TRBJ2-2; DNA: TGTGCCAGCAGCCACCAGGCTAGCGGGACTTCCACCGGGGAGCTGTTTTTT; CDR3: CASSHQASGTSTGELFF
size: NA; V: TRBV9; D: TRBD2; length: 15; J: TRBJ2-7; DNA: TGTGCCAGCAGCTCCGCTAGCGGGAGGGCCTACGAGCAGTACTTC; CDR3: CASSSASGRAYEQYF
size: NA; V: TRBV7-2; D: NA; length: 14; J: TRBJ1-1; DNA: TGTGCCAGCAGCTTAGGTTGGGGTAGTACTGAAGCTTTCTTT; CDR3: CASSLGWGSTEAFF
size: once; V: TRBV20-1; D: NA; length: 16; J: TRBJ2-1; DNA: TGCTGCGCTAGAGTTCGGGGGAGCGCCGGCTACAATGAGCAGTTCTTC; CDR3: CCARVRGSAGYNEQFF
size: NA; V: TRBV6-5; D: NA; length: 14; J: TRBJ2-7; DNA: TGTGCCAGCAGCTTAACAGGGACGGGATACGAGCAGTACTTC; CDR3: CASSLTGTGYEQYF
size: few; V: TRBV13; D: TRBD2; length: 15; J: TRBJ2-7; DNA: TGTGCCAGCAGCTTACGAGGGAGGGCTCCTTACGAGCAGTACTTC; CDR3: CASSLRGRAPYEQYF
size: NA; V: TRBV7-2; D: TRBD2; length: 16; J: TRBJ2-3; DNA: TGTGCCAGCAGCTCCGGACTAGGCCAGTCCACAGATACGCAGTATTTT; CDR3: CASSSGLGQSTDTQYF
size: NA; V: TRBV9; D: TRBD1; length: 15; J: TRBJ2-7; DNA: TGTGCCAGCGCCGATAATGACAGGGCCACCTACGAGCAGTACTTC; CDR3: CASADNDRATYEQYF
size: few; V: TRBV12-3/TRBV12-4; D: NA; length: 15; J: TRBJ2-2; DNA: TGTGCCAGCAGAGAATGGGGACAGAACACCGGGGAGCTGTTTTTT; CDR3: CASREWGQNTGELFF
size: NA; V: TRBV7-9; D: NA; length: 11; J: TRBJ2-1; DNA: TGTGCCAGCAGCTTAGACAGGGAGGAGTTCTTC; CDR3: CASSLDREEFF
size: NA; V: TRBV5-1; D: NA; length: 14; J: TRBJ2-3; DNA: TGCGCCAGCAGCCCTGCGGGTCTAACAGATACGCAGTATTTT; CDR3: CASSPAGLTDTQYF
size: few; V: TRBV5-8; D: NA; length: 13; J: TRBJ1-2; DNA: TGTGCCAGCAGCCTCCCAGGGGCCCATGGCTACACCTTC; CDR3: CASSLPGAHGYTF
size: NA; V: TRBV2; D: NA; length: 12; J: TRBJ2-1; DNA: TGTGCCAGCATCCCCGAGTTGGGTGAGCAGTTCTTC; CDR3: CASIPELGEQFF
size: few; V: TRBV6-8; D: TRBD2; length: 15; J: TRBJ2-1; DNA: TGTGCCAGCAGCGCAAAGACTAGCGGTTACAATGAGCAGTTCTTC; CDR3: CASSAKTSGYNEQFF
size: NA; V: TRBV7-6; D: NA; length: 13; J: TRBJ2-1; DNA: TGTGCCAGCAGCTTAGCCATGAACAATGAGCAGTTCTTC; CDR3: CASSLAMNNEQFF
size: few; V: TRBV2; D: TRBD2; length: 13; J: TRBJ2-1; DNA: TGTGCCAGCAGAGGGGGACTAGCCCTCGAGCAGTTCTTC; CDR3: CASRGGLALEQFF
size: many; V: TRBV20-1; D: NA; length: 15; J: TRBJ2-1; DNA: TGCAGTGCTAATCCCGAGACAGGAATCTACAATGAGCAGTTCTTC; CDR3: CSANPETGIYNEQFF
size: NA; V: TRBV10-3; D: NA; length: 14; J: TRBJ2-1; DNA: TGTGCCATCAGTGAGTCGGAAGGAGACAATGAGCAGTTCTTC; CDR3: CAISESEGDNEQFF
size: NA; V: TRBV29-1; D: NA; length: 15; J: TRBJ2-2; DNA: TGCAGCGTTGAAGGCGGGCAGGACTACACCGGGGAGCTGTTTTTT; CDR3: CSVEGGQDYTGELFF
size: few; V: TRBV5-8; D: NA; length: 16; J: TRBJ1-4; DNA: TGTGCCAGCAGCTTGTCGGTCTTGGGGTCATCGGAAAAACTGTTTTTT; CDR3: CASSLSVLGSSEKLFF
size: many; V: TRBV29-1; D: NA; length: 15; J: TRBJ2-1; DNA: TGCAGCGTTGAAGCCATTGTAGTGGGGTGGAATGAGCAGTTCTTC; CDR3: CSVEAIVVGWNEQFF
size: few; V: TRBV12-3/TRBV12-4; D: NA; length: 14; J: TRBJ1-4; DNA: TGTGCCAGCAGTCCGGGACAAGCTAATGAAAAACTGTTTTTT; CDR3: CASSPGQANEKLFF
size: few; V: TRBV7-2; D: NA; length: 15; J: TRBJ2-2; DNA: TGTGCCAGCAGCTTAGGGGCAACGAACACCGGGGAGCTGTTTTTT; CDR3: CASSLGATNTGELFF